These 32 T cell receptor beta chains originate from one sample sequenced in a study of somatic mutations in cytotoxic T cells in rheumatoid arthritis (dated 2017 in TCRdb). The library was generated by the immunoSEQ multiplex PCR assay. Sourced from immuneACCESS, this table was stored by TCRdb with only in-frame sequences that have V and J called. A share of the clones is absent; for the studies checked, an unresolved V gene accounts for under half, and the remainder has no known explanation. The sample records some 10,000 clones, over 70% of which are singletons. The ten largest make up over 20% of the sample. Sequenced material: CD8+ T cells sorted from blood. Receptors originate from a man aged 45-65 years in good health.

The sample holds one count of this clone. CDR3 protein: CASSPREGSYNEQFF. For the CDR3, the DNA is TGTGCCAGCAGCCCTCGCGAGGGCTCCTACAATGAGCAGTTCTTC. This chain joins TRBV7-7 and TRBJ2-1, with a weak D call TRBD2 (5 bases). Per the germline V gene, CDR1 is SSHAT and CDR2 is FNYEAQ (reference sequence). The CDR3 length is 15 residues. The germline V and J ends were trimmed by 5 bases and 0 bases, with 11 bases remaining between them.

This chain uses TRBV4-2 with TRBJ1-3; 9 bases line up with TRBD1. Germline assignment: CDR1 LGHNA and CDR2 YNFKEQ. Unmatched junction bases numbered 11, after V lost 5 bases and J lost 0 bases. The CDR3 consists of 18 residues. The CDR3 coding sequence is TGTGCCAGCAGCGCGAAGGGACAGGGTTTACTCTCTGGAAACACCATATATTTT. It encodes CASSAKGQGLLSGNTIYF.

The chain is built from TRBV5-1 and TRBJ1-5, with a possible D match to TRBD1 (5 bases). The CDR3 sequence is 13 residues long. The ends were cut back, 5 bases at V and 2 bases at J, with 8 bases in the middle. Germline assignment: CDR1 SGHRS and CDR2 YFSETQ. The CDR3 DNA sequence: TGCGCCAGCAGACAGGACGGCAATCAGCCCCAGCATTTT. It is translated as CASRQDGNQPQHF.

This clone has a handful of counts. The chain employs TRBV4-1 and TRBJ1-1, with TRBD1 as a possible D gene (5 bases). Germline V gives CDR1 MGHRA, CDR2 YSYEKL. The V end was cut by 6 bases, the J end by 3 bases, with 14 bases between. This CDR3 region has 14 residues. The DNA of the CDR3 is TGCGCCAGCAGTCGTCACCTAGGGGACACTGAAGCTTTCTTT. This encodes CASSRHLGDTEAFF.

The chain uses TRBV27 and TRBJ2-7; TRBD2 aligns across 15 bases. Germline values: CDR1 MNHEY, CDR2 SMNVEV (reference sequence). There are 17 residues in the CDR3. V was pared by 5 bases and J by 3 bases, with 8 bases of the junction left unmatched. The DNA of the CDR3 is TGTGCCAGCAGTCCGGGACTAGCGGGGGGACTGTACTACGAGCAGTACTTC. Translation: CASSPGLAGGLYYEQYF.

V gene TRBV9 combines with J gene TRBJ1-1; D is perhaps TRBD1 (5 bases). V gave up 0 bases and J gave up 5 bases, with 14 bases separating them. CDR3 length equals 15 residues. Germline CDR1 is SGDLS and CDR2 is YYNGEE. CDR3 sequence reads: CASSVVAGGGTEAFF. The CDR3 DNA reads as TGTGCCAGCAGCGTAGTAGCGGGGGGTGGGACTGAAGCTTTCTTT.

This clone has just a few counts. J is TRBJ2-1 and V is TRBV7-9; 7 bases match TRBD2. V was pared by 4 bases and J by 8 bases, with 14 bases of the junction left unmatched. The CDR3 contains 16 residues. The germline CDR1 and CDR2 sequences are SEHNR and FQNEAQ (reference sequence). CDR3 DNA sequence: TGTGCCAGCAGCTCCCTTCGGGGGAGGGCCTTGGATGAGCAGTTCTTC. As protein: CASSSLRGRALDEQFF.

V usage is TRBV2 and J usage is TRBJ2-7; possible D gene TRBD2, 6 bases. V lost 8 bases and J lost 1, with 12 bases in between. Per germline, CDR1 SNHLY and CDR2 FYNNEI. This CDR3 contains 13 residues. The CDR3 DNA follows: TGTGCCAGCGGATCGGGGGTATCCTACGAGCAGTACTTC. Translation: CASGSGVSYEQYF.

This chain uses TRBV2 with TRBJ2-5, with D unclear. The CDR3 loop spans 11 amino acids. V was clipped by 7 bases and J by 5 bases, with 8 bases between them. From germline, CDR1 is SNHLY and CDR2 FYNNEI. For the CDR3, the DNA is TGTGCCAGCATCGCCGGGGAGACCCAGTACTTC. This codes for CASIAGETQYF.

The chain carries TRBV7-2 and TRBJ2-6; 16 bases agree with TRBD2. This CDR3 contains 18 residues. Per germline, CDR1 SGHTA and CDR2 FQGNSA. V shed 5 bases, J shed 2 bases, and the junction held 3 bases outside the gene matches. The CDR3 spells CASSPGTSGRAGANVLTF. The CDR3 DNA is TGTGCCAGCAGCCCGGGGACTAGCGGGAGGGCTGGGGCCAACGTCCTGACTTTC.

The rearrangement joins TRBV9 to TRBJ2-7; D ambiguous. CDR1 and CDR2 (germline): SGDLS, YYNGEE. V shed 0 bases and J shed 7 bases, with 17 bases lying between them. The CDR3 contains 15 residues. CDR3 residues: CASSVGNRQAEEQYF. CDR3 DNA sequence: TGTGCCAGCAGCGTAGGCAATCGGCAGGCCGAAGAGCAGTACTTC.

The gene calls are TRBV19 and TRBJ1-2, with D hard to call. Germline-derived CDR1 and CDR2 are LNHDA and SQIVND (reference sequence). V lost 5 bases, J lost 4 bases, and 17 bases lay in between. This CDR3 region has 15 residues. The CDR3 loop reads CASSVNSVTLYGYTF. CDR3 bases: TGTGCCAGTAGTGTTAACAGTGTTACCCTCTATGGCTACACCTTC. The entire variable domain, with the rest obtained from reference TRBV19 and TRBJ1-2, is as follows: DGGITQSPKYLFRKEGQNVTLSCEQNLNHDAMYWYRQDPGQGLRLIYYSQIVNDFQKGDIAEGYSVSREKKESFPLTVTSAQKNPTAFYLCASSVNSVTLYGYTFGSGTRLTVV.

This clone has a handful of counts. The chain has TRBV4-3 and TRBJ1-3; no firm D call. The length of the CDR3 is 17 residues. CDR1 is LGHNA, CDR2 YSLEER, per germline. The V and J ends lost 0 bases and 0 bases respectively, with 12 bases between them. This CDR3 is CASSQDSAGTSGNTIYF. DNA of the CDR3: TGCGCCAGCAGCCAAGATAGCGCCGGAACCTCTGGAAACACCATATATTTT.

CDR3 bases: TGTGCCAGCAGTTTGACAGGGAGCTCTGGAAACACCATATATTTT. This codes for CASSLTGSSGNTIYF. This chain joins TRBV28 and TRBJ1-3; 7 bases are a match to TRBD1. Germline V gene sequence: CDR1 MDHEN, CDR2 SYDVKM. The CDR3 runs to 15 residues. The ends lost 3 bases at V and 0 bases at J; junction bases unmatched: 2.

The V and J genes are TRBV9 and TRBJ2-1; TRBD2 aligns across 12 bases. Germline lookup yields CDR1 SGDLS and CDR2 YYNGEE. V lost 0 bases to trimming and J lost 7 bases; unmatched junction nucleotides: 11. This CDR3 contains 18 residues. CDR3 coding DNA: TGTGCCAGCAGCGTAGACCTAGCGGGAGGGCCCTCGGTGAATGAGCAGTTCTTC. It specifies CASSVDLAGGPSVNEQFF.

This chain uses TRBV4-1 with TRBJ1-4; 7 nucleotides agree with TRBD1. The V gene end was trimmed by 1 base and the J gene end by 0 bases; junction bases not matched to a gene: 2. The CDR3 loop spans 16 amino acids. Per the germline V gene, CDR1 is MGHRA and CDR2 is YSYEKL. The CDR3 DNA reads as TGCGCCAGCAGCCAAGGGGACAGATCAACTAATGAAAAACTGTTTTTT. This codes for CASSQGDRSTNEKLFF.

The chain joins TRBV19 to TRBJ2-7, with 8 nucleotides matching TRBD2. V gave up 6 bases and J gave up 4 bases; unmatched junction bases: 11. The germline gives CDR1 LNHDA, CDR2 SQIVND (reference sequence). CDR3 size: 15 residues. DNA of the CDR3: TGTGCCAGTAGCCAATCCCCCCTAGCGGGTTACGAGCAGTACTTC. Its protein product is CASSQSPLAGYEQYF. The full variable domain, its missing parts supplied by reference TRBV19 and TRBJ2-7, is DGGITQSPKYLFRKEGQNVTLSCEQNLNHDAMYWYRQDPGQGLRLIYYSQIVNDFQKGDIAEGYSVSREKKESFPLTVTSAQKNPTAFYLCASSQSPLAGYEQYFGPGTRLTVT.

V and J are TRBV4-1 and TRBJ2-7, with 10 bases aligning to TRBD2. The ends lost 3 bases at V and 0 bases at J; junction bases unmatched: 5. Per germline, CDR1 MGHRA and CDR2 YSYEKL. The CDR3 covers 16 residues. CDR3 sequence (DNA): TGCGCCAGCAGCCAGCCTAGCGGGAGCTACTCCTACGAGCAGTACTTC. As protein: CASSQPSGSYSYEQYF.

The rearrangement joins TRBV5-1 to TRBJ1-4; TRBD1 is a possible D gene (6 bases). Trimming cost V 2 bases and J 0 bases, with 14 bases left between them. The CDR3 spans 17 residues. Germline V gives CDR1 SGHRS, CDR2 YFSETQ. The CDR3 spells CASSFRQVVSTNEKLFF. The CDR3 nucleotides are TGCGCCAGCAGCTTTCGACAGGTTGTTTCAACTAATGAAAAACTGTTTTTT.

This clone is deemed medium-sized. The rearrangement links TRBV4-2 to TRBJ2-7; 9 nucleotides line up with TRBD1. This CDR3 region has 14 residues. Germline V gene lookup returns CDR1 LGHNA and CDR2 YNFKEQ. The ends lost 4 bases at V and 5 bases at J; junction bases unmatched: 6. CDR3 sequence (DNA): TGTGCCAGCAGCCCCACAGGGGGCCGGGACGAGCAGTACTTC. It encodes CASSPTGGRDEQYF.

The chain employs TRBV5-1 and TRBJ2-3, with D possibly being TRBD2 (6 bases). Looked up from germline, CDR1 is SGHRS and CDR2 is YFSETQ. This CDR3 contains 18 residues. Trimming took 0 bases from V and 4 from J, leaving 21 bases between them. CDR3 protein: CASSLAILGYASADTQYF. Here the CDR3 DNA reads TGCGCCAGCAGCTTGGCCATATTGGGGTATGCTAGCGCAGATACGCAGTATTTT.

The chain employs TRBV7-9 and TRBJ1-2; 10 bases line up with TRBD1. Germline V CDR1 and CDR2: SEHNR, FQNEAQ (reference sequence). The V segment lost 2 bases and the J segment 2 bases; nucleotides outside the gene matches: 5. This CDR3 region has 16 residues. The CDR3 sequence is CASSLPRTGGNYGYTF. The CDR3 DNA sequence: TGTGCCAGCAGCTTACCTCGGACAGGGGGAAACTATGGCTACACCTTC.

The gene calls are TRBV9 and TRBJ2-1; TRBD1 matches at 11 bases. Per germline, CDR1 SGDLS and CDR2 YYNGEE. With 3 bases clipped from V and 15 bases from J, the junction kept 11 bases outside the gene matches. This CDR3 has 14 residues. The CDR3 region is CASSGPGTGGRLFF. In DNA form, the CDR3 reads TGTGCCAGCAGCGGACCCGGGACAGGGGGTCGACTGTTCTTC.

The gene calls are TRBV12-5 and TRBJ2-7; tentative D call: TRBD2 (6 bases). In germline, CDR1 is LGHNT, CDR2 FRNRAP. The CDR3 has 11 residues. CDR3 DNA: TGTGGGGGGGACTCGGGGTACGAGCAGTACTTC. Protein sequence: CGGDSGYEQYF. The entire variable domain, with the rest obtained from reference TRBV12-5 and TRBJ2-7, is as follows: DARVTQTPRHKVTEMGQEVTMRCQPILGHNTVFWYRQTMMQGLELLAYFRNRAPLDDSGMPKDRFSAEMPDATLATLKIQPSEPRDSAVYFCGGDSGYEQYFGPGTRLTVT.

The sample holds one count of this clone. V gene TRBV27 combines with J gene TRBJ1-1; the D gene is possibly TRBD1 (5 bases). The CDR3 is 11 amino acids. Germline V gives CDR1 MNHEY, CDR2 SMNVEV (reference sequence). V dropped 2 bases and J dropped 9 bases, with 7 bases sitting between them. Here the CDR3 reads CASSLGAQAFF. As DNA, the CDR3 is TGTGCCAGCAGTTTAGGGGCCCAAGCTTTCTTT.

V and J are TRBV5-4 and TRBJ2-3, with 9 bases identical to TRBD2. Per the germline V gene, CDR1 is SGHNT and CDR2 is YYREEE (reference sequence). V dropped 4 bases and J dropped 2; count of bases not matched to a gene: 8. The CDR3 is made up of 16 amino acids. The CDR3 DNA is TGTGCCAGCAGCGTTTTAGCGGGGGCCCTCACAGATACGCAGTATTTT. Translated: CASSVLAGALTDTQYF. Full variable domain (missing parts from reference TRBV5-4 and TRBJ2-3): ETGVTQSPTHLIKTRGQQVTLRCSSQSGHNTVSWYQQALGQGPQFIFQYYREEENGRGNFPPRFSGLQFPNYSSELNVNALELDDSALYLCASSVLAGALTDTQYFGPGTRLTVL.

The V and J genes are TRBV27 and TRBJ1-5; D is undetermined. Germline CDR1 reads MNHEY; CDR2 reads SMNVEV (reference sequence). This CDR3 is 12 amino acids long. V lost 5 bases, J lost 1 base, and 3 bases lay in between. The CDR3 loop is CASSGSNQPQHF. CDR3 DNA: TGTGCCAGCAGTGGCAGCAATCAGCCCCAGCATTTT.

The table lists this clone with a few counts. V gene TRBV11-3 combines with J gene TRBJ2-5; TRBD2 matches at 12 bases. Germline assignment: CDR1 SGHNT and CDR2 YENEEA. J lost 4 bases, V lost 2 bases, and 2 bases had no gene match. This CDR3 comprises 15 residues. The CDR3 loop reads CASSLLAGGGETQYF. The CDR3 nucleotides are TGTGCCAGCAGCTTACTAGCGGGGGGGGGAGAGACCCAGTACTTC.

The CDR3 nucleotides read TGCGCCAGCAGCTTGGCCCGCAGCGGCCCCACAGATACGCAGTATTTT. Translation: CASSLARSGPTDTQYF. This chain joins TRBV5-1 and TRBJ2-3; tentatively, D is TRBD2 (5 bases). V shed 0 bases and J shed 2 bases, with 13 bases lying between them. CDR3 length: 16 residues. Germline loops: CDR1 SGHRS, CDR2 YFSETQ.

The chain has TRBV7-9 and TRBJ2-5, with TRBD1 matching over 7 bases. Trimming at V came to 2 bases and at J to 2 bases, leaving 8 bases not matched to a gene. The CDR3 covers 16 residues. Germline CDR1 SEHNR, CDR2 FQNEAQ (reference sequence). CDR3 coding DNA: TGTGCCAGCAGCTTACTTTCGACAGGGTGGCAAGAGACCCAGTACTTC. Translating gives CASSLLSTGWQETQYF.

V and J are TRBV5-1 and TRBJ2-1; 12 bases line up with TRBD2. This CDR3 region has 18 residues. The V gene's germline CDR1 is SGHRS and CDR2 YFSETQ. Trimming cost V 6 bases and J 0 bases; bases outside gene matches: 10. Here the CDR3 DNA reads TGCGCCAGCACCGTCCTAGCGGGGGGGCGGAGCTCCTACAATGAGCAGTTCTTC. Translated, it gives CASTVLAGGRSSYNEQFF.

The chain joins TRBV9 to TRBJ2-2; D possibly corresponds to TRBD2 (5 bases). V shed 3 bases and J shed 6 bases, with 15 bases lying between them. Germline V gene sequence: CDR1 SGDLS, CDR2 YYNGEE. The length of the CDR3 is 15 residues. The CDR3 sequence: CASSASGKVAGELFF. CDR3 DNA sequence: TGTGCCAGCAGCGCCTCCGGGAAAGTAGCCGGGGAGCTGTTTTTT.